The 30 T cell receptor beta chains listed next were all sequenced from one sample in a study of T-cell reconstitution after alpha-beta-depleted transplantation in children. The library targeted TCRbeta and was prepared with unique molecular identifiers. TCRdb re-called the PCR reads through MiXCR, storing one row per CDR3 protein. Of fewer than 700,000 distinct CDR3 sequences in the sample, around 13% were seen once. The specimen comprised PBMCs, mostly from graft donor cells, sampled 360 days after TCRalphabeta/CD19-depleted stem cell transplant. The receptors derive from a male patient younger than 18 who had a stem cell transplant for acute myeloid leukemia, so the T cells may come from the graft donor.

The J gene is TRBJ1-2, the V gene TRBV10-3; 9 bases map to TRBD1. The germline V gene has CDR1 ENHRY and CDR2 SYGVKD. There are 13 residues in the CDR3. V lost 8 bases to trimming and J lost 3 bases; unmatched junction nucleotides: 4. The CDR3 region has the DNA TGTGCCATCTTTCGACAGGGGGACTATGGCTACACCTTC. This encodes CAIFRQGDYGYTF.

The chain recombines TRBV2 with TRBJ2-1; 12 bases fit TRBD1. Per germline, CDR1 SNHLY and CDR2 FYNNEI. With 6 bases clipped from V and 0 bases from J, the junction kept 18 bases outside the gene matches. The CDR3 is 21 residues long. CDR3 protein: CASSLGGDRGRRVLSYNEQFF. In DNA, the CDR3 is TGTGCCAGCAGCCTTGGGGGGGACAGGGGGCGCCGCGTCCTCTCCTACAATGAGCAGTTCTTC.

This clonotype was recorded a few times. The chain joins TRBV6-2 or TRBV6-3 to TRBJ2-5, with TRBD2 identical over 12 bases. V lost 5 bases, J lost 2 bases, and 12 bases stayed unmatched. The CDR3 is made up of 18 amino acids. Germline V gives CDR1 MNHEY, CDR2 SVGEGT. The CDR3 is CASSLRLAGDMIQETQYF. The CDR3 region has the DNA TGTGCCAGCAGTCTTAGACTAGCGGGGGATATGATACAAGAGACCCAGTACTTC.

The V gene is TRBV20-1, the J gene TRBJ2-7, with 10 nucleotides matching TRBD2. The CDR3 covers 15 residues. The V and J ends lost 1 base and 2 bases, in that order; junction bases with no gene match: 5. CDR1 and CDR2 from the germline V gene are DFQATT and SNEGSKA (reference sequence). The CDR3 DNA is TGCAGTGCTAGAGTCTGGCTAGCGGGAGCCTACGAGCAGTACTTC. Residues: CSARVWLAGAYEQYF.

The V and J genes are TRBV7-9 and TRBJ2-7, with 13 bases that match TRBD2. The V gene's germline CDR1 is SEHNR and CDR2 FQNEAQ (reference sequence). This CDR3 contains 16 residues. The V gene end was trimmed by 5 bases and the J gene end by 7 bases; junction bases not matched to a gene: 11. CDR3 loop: CASSPSRTSGGSEQYF. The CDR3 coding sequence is TGTGCCAGCAGCCCTTCCCGGACTAGCGGGGGATCTGAGCAGTACTTC.

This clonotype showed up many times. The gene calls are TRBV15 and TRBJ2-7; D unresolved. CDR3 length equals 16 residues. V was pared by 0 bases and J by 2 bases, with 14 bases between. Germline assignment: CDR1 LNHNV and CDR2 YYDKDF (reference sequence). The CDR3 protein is CATSRDGQAVPYEQYF. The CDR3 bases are TGTGCCACCAGCAGAGATGGGCAGGCAGTACCCTACGAGCAGTACTTC.

The DNA for the CDR3 is TGTGCCTGGAGTGGTGGGGGACTAGTCCAAAGGGGGGCCAACAATGAGCAGTTCTTC. It codes for CAWSGGGLVQRGANNEQFF. V gene TRBV30 combines with J gene TRBJ2-1; the match to TRBD2 covers 8 bases. Germline V gene data show CDR1 as GTSNPN and CDR2 as SVGIG (reference sequence). The CDR3 has 19 amino acids. Trimming took 1 base from V and 5 from J; bases not matched to a gene: 19.

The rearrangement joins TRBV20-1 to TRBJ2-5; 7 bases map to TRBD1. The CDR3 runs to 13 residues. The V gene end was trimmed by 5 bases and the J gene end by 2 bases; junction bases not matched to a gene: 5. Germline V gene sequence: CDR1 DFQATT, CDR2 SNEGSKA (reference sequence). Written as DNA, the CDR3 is TGCAGTGCTCCTGACAGGGCGCAAGAGACCCAGTACTTC. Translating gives CSAPDRAQETQYF.

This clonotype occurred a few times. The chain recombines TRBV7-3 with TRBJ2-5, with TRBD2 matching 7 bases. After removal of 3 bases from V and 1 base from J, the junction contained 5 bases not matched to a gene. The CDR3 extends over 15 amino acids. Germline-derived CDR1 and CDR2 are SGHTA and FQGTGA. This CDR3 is CASSFLGGTQETQYF. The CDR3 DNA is TGTGCCAGCAGCTTTTTGGGGGGGACCCAAGAGACCCAGTACTTC.

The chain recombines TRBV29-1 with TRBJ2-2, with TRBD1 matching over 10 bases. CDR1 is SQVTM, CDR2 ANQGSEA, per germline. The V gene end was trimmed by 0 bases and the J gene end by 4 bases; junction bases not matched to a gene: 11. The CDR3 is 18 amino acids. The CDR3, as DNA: TGCAGCGTTGAAGACGACCTTACCGGGACAGGGGCCACCGGGGAGCTGTTTTTT. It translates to CSVEDDLTGTGATGELFF.

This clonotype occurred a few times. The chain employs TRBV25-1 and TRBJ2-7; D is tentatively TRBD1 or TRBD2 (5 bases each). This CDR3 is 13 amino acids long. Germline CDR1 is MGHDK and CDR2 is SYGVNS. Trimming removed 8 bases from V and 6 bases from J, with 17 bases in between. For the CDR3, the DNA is TGTGCCAGCGAGCTTGGGGGATCGGGCGAGCAGTACTTC. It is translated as CASELGGSGEQYF.

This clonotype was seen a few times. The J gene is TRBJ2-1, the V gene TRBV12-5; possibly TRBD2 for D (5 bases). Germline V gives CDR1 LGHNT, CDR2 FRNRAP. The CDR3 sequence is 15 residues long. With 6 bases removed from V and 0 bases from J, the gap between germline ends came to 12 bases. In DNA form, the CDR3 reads TGTGCTAGTGGCACCGGACTGAGCTCCTACAATGAGCAGTTCTTC. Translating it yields CASGTGLSSYNEQFF.

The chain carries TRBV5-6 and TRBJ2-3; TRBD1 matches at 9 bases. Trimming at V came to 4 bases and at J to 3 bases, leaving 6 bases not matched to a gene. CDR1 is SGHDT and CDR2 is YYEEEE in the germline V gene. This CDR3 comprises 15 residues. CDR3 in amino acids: CASSRGQGRTDTQYF. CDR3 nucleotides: TGTGCCAGCAGCCGCGGACAGGGGAGGACAGATACGCAGTATTTT.

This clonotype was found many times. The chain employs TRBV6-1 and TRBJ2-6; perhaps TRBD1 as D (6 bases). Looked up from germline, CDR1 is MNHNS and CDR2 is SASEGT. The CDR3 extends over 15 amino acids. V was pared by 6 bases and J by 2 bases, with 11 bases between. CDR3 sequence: CASSRPGAGANVLTF. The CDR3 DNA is TGTGCCAGCAGCCGCCCAGGGGCTGGGGCCAACGTCCTGACTTTC.

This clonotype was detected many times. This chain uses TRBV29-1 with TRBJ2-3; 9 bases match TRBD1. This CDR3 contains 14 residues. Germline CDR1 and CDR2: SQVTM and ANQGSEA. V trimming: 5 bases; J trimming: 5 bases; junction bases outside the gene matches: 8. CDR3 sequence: CSVLPGTGRDTQYF. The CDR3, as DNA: TGCAGCGTTTTGCCTGGGACAGGGAGAGATACGCAGTATTTT.

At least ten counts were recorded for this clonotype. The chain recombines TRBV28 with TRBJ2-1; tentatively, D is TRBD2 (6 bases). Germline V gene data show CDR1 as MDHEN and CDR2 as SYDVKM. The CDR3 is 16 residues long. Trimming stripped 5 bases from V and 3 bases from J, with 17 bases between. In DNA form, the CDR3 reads TGTGCCAGCAGTCCCCTACTCGGGACTTACTACAATGAGCAGTTCTTC. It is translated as CASSPLLGTYYNEQFF.

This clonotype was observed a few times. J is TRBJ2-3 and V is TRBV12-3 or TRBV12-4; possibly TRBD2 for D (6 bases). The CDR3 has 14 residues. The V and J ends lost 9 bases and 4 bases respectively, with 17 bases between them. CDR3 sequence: CASVVEGAADTQYF. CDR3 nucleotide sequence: TGTGCCAGTGTGGTGGAGGGAGCCGCAGATACGCAGTATTTT.

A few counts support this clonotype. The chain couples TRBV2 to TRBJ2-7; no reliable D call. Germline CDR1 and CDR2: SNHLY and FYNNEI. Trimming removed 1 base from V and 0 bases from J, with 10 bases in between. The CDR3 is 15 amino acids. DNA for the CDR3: TGTGCCAGCAGTGAAGAGGCTTTTACCTCCTACGAGCAGTACTTC. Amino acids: CASSEEAFTSYEQYF.

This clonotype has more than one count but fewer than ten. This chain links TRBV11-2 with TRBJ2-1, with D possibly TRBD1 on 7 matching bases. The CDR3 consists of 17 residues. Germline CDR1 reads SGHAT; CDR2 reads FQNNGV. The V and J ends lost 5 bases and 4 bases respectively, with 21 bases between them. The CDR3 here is CASSPWGETGLYNEQFF. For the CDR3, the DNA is TGTGCCAGCAGCCCTTGGGGGGAGACAGGGCTGTACAATGAGCAGTTCTTC.

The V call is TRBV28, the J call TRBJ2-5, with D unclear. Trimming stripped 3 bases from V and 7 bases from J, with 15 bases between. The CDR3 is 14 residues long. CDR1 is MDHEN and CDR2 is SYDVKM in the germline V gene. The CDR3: CASSFPDRSGTQYF. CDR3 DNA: TGTGCCAGCAGTTTTCCGGACCGTTCGGGGACCCAGTACTTC.

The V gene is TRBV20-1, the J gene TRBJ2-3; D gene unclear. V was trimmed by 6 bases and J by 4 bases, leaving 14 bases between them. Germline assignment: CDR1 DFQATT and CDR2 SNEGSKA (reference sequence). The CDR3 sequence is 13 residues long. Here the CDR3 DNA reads TGCAGTGCCCGTAATCTTGGGGCAGATACGCAGTATTTT. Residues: CSARNLGADTQYF.

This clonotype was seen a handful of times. The CDR3 bases are TGTGCCAGCAGTCAAGGGGGCAGCCACGACAATGAGCAGTTCTTC. It codes for CASSQGGSHDNEQFF. The rearrangement uses TRBV25-1 and TRBJ2-1, with 7 positions matching TRBD1. The V gene's germline CDR1 is MGHDK and CDR2 SYGVNS. This CDR3 is built from 15 residues. The ends lost 5 bases at V and 5 bases at J; junction bases unmatched: 9. Combining the CDR3 with reference TRBV25-1 and TRBJ2-1 gives the whole variable domain EADIYQTPRYLVIGTGKKITLECSQTMGHDKMYWYQQDPGMELHLIHYSYGVNSTEKGDLSSESTVSRIRTEHFPLTLESARPSHTSQYLCASSQGGSHDNEQFFGPGTRLTVL.

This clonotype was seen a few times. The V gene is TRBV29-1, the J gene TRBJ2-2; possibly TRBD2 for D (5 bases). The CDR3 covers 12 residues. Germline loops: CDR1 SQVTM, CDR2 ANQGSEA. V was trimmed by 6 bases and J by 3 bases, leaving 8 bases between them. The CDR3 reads CSVNGDTGELFF. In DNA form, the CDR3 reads TGCAGCGTAAACGGGGACACCGGGGAGCTGTTTTTT.

The CDR3, as DNA: TGCGCCAGCAGCTTGACCGGCAGCCCCGAACACAACACCGGGGAGCTGTTTTTT. This encodes CASSLTGSPEHNTGELFF. The V gene is TRBV5-1, the J gene TRBJ2-2; D is uncertain. This CDR3 comprises 18 residues. Germline CDR1 and CDR2: SGHRS and YFSETQ. Trimming left V 1 base short and J 2 bases short, with 18 bases between.

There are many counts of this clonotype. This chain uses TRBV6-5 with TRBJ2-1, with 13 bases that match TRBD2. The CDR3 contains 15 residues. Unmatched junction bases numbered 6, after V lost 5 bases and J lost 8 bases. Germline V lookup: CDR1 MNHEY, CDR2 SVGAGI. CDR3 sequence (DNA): TGTGCCAGCAGTCCCCGACTAGCGGGAGGCCATGAGCAGTTCTTC. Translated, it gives CASSPRLAGGHEQFF.

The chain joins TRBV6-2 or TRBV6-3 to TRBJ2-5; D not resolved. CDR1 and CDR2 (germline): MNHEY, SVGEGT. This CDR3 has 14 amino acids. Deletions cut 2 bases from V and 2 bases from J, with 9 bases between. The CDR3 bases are TGTGCCAGCAGTTACCCGGACCCTCAAGAGACCCAGTACTTC. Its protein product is CASSYPDPQETQYF.

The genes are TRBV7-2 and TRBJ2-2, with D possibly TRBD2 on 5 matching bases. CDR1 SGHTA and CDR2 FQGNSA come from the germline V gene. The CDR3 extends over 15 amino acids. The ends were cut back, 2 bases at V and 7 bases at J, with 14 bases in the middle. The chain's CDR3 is CASSLQRVRGGELFF. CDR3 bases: TGTGCCAGCAGCTTACAGCGCGTTCGGGGCGGGGAGCTGTTTTTT. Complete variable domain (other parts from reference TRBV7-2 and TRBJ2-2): GAGVSQSPSNKVTEKGKDVELRCDPISGHTALYWYRQSLGQGLEFLIYFQGNSAPDKSGLPSDRFSAERTGGSVSTLTIQRTQQEDSAVYLCASSLQRVRGGELFFGEGSRLTVL.

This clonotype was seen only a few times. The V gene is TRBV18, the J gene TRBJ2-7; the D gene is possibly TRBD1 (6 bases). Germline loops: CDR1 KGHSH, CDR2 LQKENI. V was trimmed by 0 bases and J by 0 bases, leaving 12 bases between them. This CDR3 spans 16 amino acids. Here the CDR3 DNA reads TGTGCCAGCTCACCACCGACGGTCAGGGGCTCCTACGAGCAGTACTTC. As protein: CASSPPTVRGSYEQYF.

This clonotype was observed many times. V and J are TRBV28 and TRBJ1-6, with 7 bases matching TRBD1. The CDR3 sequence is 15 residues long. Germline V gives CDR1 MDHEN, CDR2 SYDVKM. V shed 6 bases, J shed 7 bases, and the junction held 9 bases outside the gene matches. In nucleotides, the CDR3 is TGTGCCAGCAGCCCGACAGGGATCGAGAATTCACCCCTCCACTTT. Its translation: CASSPTGIENSPLHF.

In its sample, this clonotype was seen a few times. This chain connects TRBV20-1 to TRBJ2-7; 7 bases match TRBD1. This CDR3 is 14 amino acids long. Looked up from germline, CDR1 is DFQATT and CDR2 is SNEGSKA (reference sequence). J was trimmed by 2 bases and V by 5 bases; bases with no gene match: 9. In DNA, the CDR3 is TGCAGTGCTGACCAGGACAGGAGCCCCTACGAGCAGTACTTC. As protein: CSADQDRSPYEQYF.